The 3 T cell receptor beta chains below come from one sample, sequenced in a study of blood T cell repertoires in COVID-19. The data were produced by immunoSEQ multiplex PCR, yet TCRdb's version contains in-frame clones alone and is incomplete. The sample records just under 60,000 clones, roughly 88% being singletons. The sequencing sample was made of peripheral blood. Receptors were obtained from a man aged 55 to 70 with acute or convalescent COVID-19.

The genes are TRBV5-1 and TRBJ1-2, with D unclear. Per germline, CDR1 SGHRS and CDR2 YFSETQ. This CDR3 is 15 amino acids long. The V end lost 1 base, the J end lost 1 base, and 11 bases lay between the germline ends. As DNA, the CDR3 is TGCGCCAGCAGCTTGAGTCCAGGTCTTAACTATGGCTACACCTTC. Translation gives CASSLSPGLNYGYTF. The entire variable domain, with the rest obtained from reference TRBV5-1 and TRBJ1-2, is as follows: KAGVTQTPRYLIKTRGQQVTLSCSPISGHRSVSWYQQTPGQGLQFLFEYFSETQRNKGNFPGRFSGRQFSNSRSEMNVSTLELGDSALYLCASSLSPGLNYGYTFGSGTRLTVV.

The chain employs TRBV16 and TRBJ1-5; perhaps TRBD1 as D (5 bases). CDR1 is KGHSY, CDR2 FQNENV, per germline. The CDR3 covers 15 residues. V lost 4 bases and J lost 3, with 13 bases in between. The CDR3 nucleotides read TGTGCCAGCAGCCCGAGCGGGGGAATCAATCAGCCCCAGCATTTT. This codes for CASSPSGGINQPQHF.

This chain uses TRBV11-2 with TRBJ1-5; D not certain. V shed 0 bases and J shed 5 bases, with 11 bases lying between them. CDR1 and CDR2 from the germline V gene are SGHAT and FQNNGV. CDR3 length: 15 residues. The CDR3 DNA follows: TGTGCCAGCAGCTTAGATGGCAGCGAATATCAGCCCCAGCATTTT. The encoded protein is CASSLDGSEYQPQHF.